This T cell receptor (beta chain) was captured by sequencing in a study of control samples from healthy donors and cancer patients. The germline CDR1 and CDR2 sequences are SNHLY and FYNNEI. The CDR3 is made up of 13 amino acids. Trimming stripped 8 bases from V and 4 bases from J, with 11 bases between. Sequencing was performed with immunoSEQ multiplex PCR; in TCRdb, only in-frame clones are kept and a portion is missing. This sample has around 85,000 clones, with roughly nine tenths found just once. The clonotype originates from a woman in her sixties in good health. Sequenced sample: blood. The rearrangement joins TRBV2 to TRBJ1-4; TRBD1 might be the D (5 bases). The CDR3 nucleotides read TGTGCCAGCGCCAGGGAGGTTAATGAAAAACTGTTTTTT. This encodes CASAREVNEKLFF.